This T cell receptor beta chain stems from a study of blood T cell repertoires in COVID-19. Across the whole study: Italy, Spain and the United States were the sources of the convalescent and acute COVID-19 samples. From T cells, B-cell-depleted T cells, or PBMCs came the material, which was cDNA or gDNA.

Authors' data handling: Amplification with reference gene primers provided the estimates of nucleated cell counts. Produced via immunoSEQ multiplex PCR; TCRdb's table is partial and in-frame only. V and J calls plus clone size are reproduced from that table; the DNA served to infer D and trimming. The table has roughly 100,000 clones, just under 95% seen once. The CDR3 length is 12 residues. From germline, CDR1 is PRHDT and CDR2 FYEKMQ (reference sequence). With 3 bases removed from V and 4 bases from J, the gap between germline ends came to 4 bases. This chain joins TRBV13 and TRBJ1-5; unclear D gene. The source material was peripheral blood. This receptor was taken from a woman aged 45-60 years with COVID-19, enrolled during active disease. The CDR3 DNA sequence: TGTGCCAGCAGCTTCCCGAATCAGCCCCAGCATTTT. Protein: CASSFPNQPQHF. The full variable domain, in which reference TRBV13 and TRBJ1-5 provide the parts outside the CDR3, is AAGVIQSPRHLIKEKRETATLKCYPIPRHDTVYWYQQGPGQDPQFLISFYEKMQSDKGSIPDRFSAQQFSDYHSELNMSSLELGDSALYFCASSFPNQPQHFGDGTRLSIL.